Sequencing of this TCR beta chain was carried out in a study of blood T cells in healthy people across ages. Trimming took 3 bases from V and 1 from J; bases not matched to a gene: 14. There are 18 residues in the CDR3. Germline CDR1 LNHDA, CDR2 SQIVND (reference sequence). Sample-barcoded 5' priming and a J-beta primer mix drove a second PCR of about 6 to 12 cycles. TCRdb processed the 5' RACE reads anew with MiXCR; each CDR3 protein has one entry. The sample carries about 830,000 distinct CDR3 sequences, 55% to 75% recorded once. The chain carries TRBV19 and TRBJ1-2; 7 bases are shared with TRBD1. The TCR originated in a man aged 30-40 years in good health. Sequencing was performed on blood. DNA for the CDR3: TGTGCCAGTAGTATCACAGGGCTCGAGAGACAGGGTAACTATGGCTACACCTTC. The encoded protein is CASSITGLERQGNYGYTF.